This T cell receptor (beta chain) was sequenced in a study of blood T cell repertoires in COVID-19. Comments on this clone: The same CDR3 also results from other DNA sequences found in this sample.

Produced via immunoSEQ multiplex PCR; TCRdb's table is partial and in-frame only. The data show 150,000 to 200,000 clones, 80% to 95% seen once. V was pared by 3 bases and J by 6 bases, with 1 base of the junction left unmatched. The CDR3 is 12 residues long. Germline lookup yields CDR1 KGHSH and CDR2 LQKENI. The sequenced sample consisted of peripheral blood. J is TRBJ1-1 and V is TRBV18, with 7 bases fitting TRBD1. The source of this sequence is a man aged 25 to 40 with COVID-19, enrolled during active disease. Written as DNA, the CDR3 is TGTGCCAGCTCACCTGACAGGGCTGAAGCTTTCTTT. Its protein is CASSPDRAEAFF.